This T cell receptor beta chain is drawn from a study of cytomegalovirus exposure and HLA in healthy donors. Findings and caveats of the study: Analysis was carried out at a later point, and it linked a missense DCLRE1C variant to TCR beta V- and J-gene trimming.

13 Jbeta primers and 60 Vbeta primers were used for the PCR. The repertoire was sequenced with immunoSEQ multiplex PCR; TCRdb's copy has only in-frame clones and lacks some. The top ten clones hold roughly 7.5% of a sample with about 120,000 clones, roughly 74% of them seen once. Deletions cut 1 base from V and 7 bases from J, with 17 bases between. From germline, CDR1 is SGHVS and CDR2 FQNEAQ. This CDR3 is built from 16 residues. At collection, donors were nominally healthy, but unrecorded immune exposures were probable. With regard to this clone: Its matching antigen is unknown.

The sequencing sample was made of PBMCs. This sequence originates from a male donor in good health and CMV-seronegative. V gene TRBV7-8 combines with J gene TRBJ1-5; D uncertain. In nucleotides, the CDR3 is TGTGCCAGCAGCTTAGTCGGACTGGGAGGGTGGCAGCCCCAGCATTTT. Amino acids: CASSLVGLGGWQPQHF.